The sequence of this TCR beta chain was determined in a study of OX40 agonist ivuxolimab in advanced cancers. Findings and caveats of the study: Clonal expansion was among the lowest in partial responders at 0.1-3.0 mg/kg, especially CD8+.

Losses at the gene ends were 4 bases for V and 3 bases for J; bases not matched to a gene: 8. The CDR3 extends over 15 amino acids. Germline V gene data show CDR1 as MNHEY and CDR2 as SVGAGI. On this clone: Its antigen is unknown.

Sequencing used immunoSEQ multiplex PCR; TCRdb keeps in-frame clones, though not all of them. Of tens of thousands of clones listed, around nine tenths are singletons. Here the sequenced sample was CD4+ or CD8+ T cells sorted from blood, taken in a trial of the OX40 agonist ivuxolimab. This chain links TRBV6-5 with TRBJ1-2; 7 nucleotides match TRBD1. This receptor was identified in an adult with an advanced solid tumor such as melanoma, head and neck, liver or kidney cancer. The CDR3 nucleotides are TGTGCCAGCAGTTCACAGGGGAAGTTACACTATGGCTACACCTTC. Translated: CASSSQGKLHYGYTF.